Listed below are T cell receptor beta chains from one sample, sequenced in a study of T cells in Graves' hyperthyroidism and ophthalmopathy. One entry per CDR3 protein, called by TCRdb with MiXCR from the multiplex PCR reads. The sample holds about 300,000 distinct CDR3 sequences, under 30% seen once. What was sequenced was blood. The receptors derive from a man aged 40-49 years with Graves' hyperthyroidism that later progressed to Graves' ophthalmopathy. Both conserved end residues are part of each CDR3. Each record gives: D gene, clone size, J gene, V gene, CDR3 protein, CDR3 DNA. D genes are given only for firm matches. Clone size is not always given. Where it is, it says once, few, many or a class for expanded clones.

-,many,TRBJ1-1,TRBV7-9,CASSLGLSSTGWETEAFF,TGTGCCAGCAGCTTAGGACTAAGTTCTACCGGTTGGGAGACTGAAGCTTTCTTT
TRBD1,many,TRBJ1-1,TRBV3-1,CASSRGQGPTEAFF,TGTGCCAGCAGCCGGGGACAGGGGCCCACTGAAGCTTTCTTT
-,-,TRBJ2-3,TRBV24-1,CATSNRETQYF,TGTGCCACCTCTAACCGGGAGACGCAGTATTTT
-,many,TRBJ2-7,TRBV5-1,CASSYRDSYEQYF,TGCGCCAGCAGCTACAGGGATTCCTACGAGCAGTACTTC
-,-,TRBJ2-5,TRBV12-3/TRBV12-4,CASSVFGQETQYF,TGTGCCAGCAGTGTTTTCGGGCAAGAGACCCAGTACTTC
-,many,TRBJ1-1,TRBV20-1,CSARSWGVGTEAFF,TGCAGTGCGCGGTCTTGGGGGGTGGGGACTGAAGCTTTCTTT
-,-,TRBJ1-5,TRBV12-3/TRBV12-4,CASSFVPEPQHF,TGTGCCAGCAGTTTTGTCCCGGAGCCCCAGCATTTT
-,many,TRBJ2-2,TRBV20-1,CSAATLDSSRTGELFF,TGCAGTGCAGCAACACTCGACTCCTCGAGGACCGGGGAGCTGTTTTTT
-,-,TRBJ1-1,TRBV7-2,CASSLANRASTEAFF,TGTGCCAGCAGCTTAGCGAACAGGGCGTCCACTGAAGCTTTCTTT
-,many,TRBJ2-7,TRBV28,CASNRASYEQYF,TGTGCCAGCAACCGAGCCTCCTACGAGCAGTACTTC
-,many,TRBJ2-2,TRBV6-2/TRBV6-3,CASSFEGYRAGELFF,TGTGCCAGCAGTTTCGAAGGGTACCGCGCCGGGGAGCTGTTTTTT
TRBD1,-,TRBJ2-7,TRBV6-1,CASTPGTGSYEQYF,TGTGCCAGCACTCCGGGGACAGGCTCCTACGAGCAGTACTTC
-,many,TRBJ1-5,TRBV6-1,CASSANQPQHF,TGTGCCAGCAGTGCGAATCAGCCCCAGCATTTT
TRBD2,many,TRBJ2-2,TRBV19,CASSIGLAGAGRELFF,TGTGCCAGTAGTATCGGTCTAGCGGGAGCAGGCAGGGAGCTGTTTTTT
-,many,TRBJ2-4,TRBV25-1,CASSASGTQIQYF,TGTGCCAGCAGTGCTTCCGGGACGCAAATTCAGTACTTC
TRBD2,many,TRBJ2-7,TRBV6-5,CASSYLSLAGEYEQYF,TGTGCCAGCAGTTACCTCAGCCTAGCGGGAGAGTACGAGCAGTACTTC
TRBD2,many,TRBJ2-5,TRBV12-3/TRBV12-4,CASSSRLAGFETQYF,TGTGCCAGCAGTTCCAGACTAGCGGGATTTGAGACCCAGTACTTC
-,many,TRBJ1-2,TRBV28,CASSFRVWDGYTF,TGTGCCAGCAGTTTCAGGGTGTGGGATGGCTACACCTTC
-,many,TRBJ1-1,TRBV7-3,CASSLTSNTEAFF,TGTGCCAGCAGCTTAACGTCGAACACTGAAGCTTTCTTT
TRBD1,many,TRBJ2-7,TRBV5-1,CASSSRQGVAYEQYF,TGCGCCAGCAGCTCCAGACAGGGGGTAGCCTACGAGCAGTACTTC
TRBD1,many,TRBJ2-7,TRBV6-1,CASRIGQGAYEQYF,TGTGCCAGCAGAATAGGACAGGGGGCTTACGAGCAGTACTTC
-,many,TRBJ2-6,TRBV6-5,CASSSTHRSGANVLTF,TGTGCCAGCAGTTCCACTCATCGCTCTGGGGCCAACGTCCTGACTTTC
-,-,TRBJ2-7,TRBV20-1,CSAIAGTKRQYF,TGCAGTGCTATAGCCGGGACGAAGAGGCAGTACTTC
-,many,TRBJ1-5,TRBV15,CATSRDPGAQPQHF,TGTGCCACCAGCAGAGATCCGGGCGCTCAGCCCCAGCATTTT
TRBD1,-,TRBJ2-7,TRBV6-5,CASSYVNGQGAEQYF,TGTGCCAGCAGTTACGTCAACGGACAGGGGGCCGAGCAGTACTTC
TRBD1,-,TRBJ2-2,TRBV12-3/TRBV12-4,CASRETGKAGELFF,TGTGCCAGCAGAGAGACAGGGAAAGCCGGGGAGCTGTTTTTT
-,-,TRBJ2-7,TRBV19,CASSIGHQIYEQYF,TGTGCCAGTAGTATAGGACACCAGATCTACGAGCAGTACTTC
TRBD1,many,TRBJ1-1,TRBV6-5,CASSLPTGADTEAFF,TGTGCCAGCAGTTTACCCACAGGGGCGGACACTGAAGCTTTCTTT
-,many,TRBJ1-1,TRBV28,CASSLPVGVVAMNTEAFF,TGTGCCAGCAGCCTCCCCGTAGGAGTGGTGGCCATGAACACTGAAGCTTTCTTT
-,-,TRBJ2-7,TRBV7-8,CASSQFYEQYF,TGTGCCAGCAGCCAGTTTTACGAGCAGTACTTC
TRBD2,few,TRBJ2-4,TRBV6-1,CASRSRTRQNIQYF,TGTGCCAGCAGATCCCGGACTAGACAGAACATTCAGTACTTC
-,many,TRBJ2-5,TRBV15,CATSRTQRPEETQYF,TGTGCCACCAGCCGTACCCAGAGGCCCGAAGAGACCCAGTACTTC
-,many,TRBJ2-7,TRBV5-1,CASSLELPYEQYF,TGCGCCAGCAGCTTGGAGTTACCCTACGAGCAGTACTTC
-,few,TRBJ1-1,TRBV18,CASSGDGNTEAFF,TGTGCCAGCTCCGGGGACGGGAACACTGAAGCTTTCTTT
TRBD1,-,TRBJ1-3,TRBV10-2,CASRDRNSGNTIYF,TGCGCCAGCAGGGACAGGAACTCTGGAAACACCATATATTTT
-,many,TRBJ1-1,TRBV6-5,CASTRTGGTEAFF,TGTGCCAGCACCCGGACGGGGGGCACTGAAGCTTTCTTT
-,many,TRBJ2-7,TRBV3-1,CASSQEFRGQDYEQYF,TGTGCCAGCAGCCAAGAATTTCGGGGGCAGGACTACGAGCAGTACTTC
TRBD2,many,TRBJ2-7,TRBV4-1,CASSHQTREVKYEQYF,TGCGCCAGCAGCCATCAGACCCGGGAGGTTAAGTACGAGCAGTACTTC
-,many,TRBJ2-7,TRBV9,CASSAGLSSYEQYF,TGTGCCAGCAGCGCCGGACTCAGCTCCTACGAGCAGTACTTC
TRBD1,once,TRBJ1-2,TRBV6-1,CASHAGGVYGYTF,TGTGCCAGCCACGCAGGGGGGGTCTATGGCTACACCTTC